A single sample is the source of the 11 T cell receptor beta chains below, sequenced in a study of blood T cell repertoires in COVID-19. Assay used: immunoSEQ multiplex PCR; TCRdb lists only in-frame clones, some missing. Among approximately 130,000 clones listed, around 88% were seen once. Sequenced input: peripheral blood. Receptors were obtained from a woman in her fifties or sixties who had recovered from COVID-19.

V and J are TRBV5-8 and TRBJ2-3; tentative D call: TRBD2 (7 bases). Trimming stripped 5 bases from V and 0 bases from J, with 19 bases between. Germline V gene lookup returns CDR1 SGHTS and CDR2 YDEGEE. The length of the CDR3 is 17 residues. CDR3 protein: CASRGGQGGISTDTQYF. The CDR3 region has the DNA TGTGCCAGCAGGGGGGGGCAAGGTGGGATAAGCACAGATACGCAGTATTTT.

The chain links TRBV12-3 or TRBV12-4 to TRBJ1-2, with D unresolved. The CDR3 consists of 12 residues. Trimming removed 3 bases at V and 4 bases at J, with 6 bases between. This CDR3 reads CASSFSFYGYTF. CDR3 DNA: TGTGCCAGCAGTTTCTCCTTCTATGGCTACACCTTC.

The rearrangement joins TRBV3-1 (or the pseudogene TRBV3-2) to TRBJ2-3; 10 nucleotides align to TRBD1. The CDR3 is made up of 15 amino acids. Per germline, CDR1 LGHDT and CDR2 YNNKEL (reference sequence). The trim removed 4 bases at V and 3 bases at J, leaving 4 bases unmatched. CDR3 loop: CASSRQGAITDTQYF. DNA for the CDR3: TGTGCCAGCAGCCGACAGGGGGCGATTACAGATACGCAGTATTTT.

The chain joins TRBV2 to TRBJ2-5; weak D call: TRBD1 (6 bases). CDR1 is SNHLY and CDR2 is FYNNEI in the germline V gene. V dropped 3 bases and J dropped 7 bases, with 12 bases sitting between them. The CDR3 length is 13 residues. The CDR3 DNA reads as TGTGCCAGCAGTGAGGCAGAAGGGGGGACCCAGTACTTC. It yields the protein CASSEAEGGTQYF.

The V call is TRBV7-9, the J call TRBJ1-6, with D possibly TRBD1 on 6 matching bases. The germline CDR1 and CDR2 sequences are SEHNR and FQNEAQ (reference sequence). The CDR3 is 14 amino acids. V was pared by 5 bases and J by 9 bases, with 14 bases between. CDR3 region: CASSQDTRGSPLHF. CDR3 in DNA: TGTGCCAGCAGCCAAGACACCAGGGGTTCACCCCTCCACTTT.

The rearrangement uses TRBV12-3 or TRBV12-4 and TRBJ2-7; perhaps TRBD1 as D (5 bases). V was trimmed by 5 bases and J by 4 bases, leaving 9 bases between them. The CDR3 length is 12 residues. CDR3 nucleotide sequence: TGTGCCAGCAGTACCCAGGGTTACGAGCAGTACTTC. Residues: CASSTQGYEQYF.

The chain combines TRBV7-8 with TRBJ2-1; unclear D gene. The ends were cut back, 1 base at V and 9 bases at J, with 10 bases in the middle. Germline V gene sequence: CDR1 SGHVS, CDR2 FQNEAQ. The CDR3 consists of 13 residues. The CDR3 sequence: CASSLVSESEQFF. The CDR3 nucleotides read TGTGCCAGCAGCTTAGTCAGTGAAAGTGAGCAGTTCTTC. The complete variable domain, with remaining parts taken from reference TRBV7-8 and TRBJ2-1, reads GAGVSQSPRYKVAKRGQDVALRCDPISGHVSLFWYQQALGQGPEFLTYFQNEAQLDKSGLPSDRFFAERPEGSVSTLKIQRTQQEDSAVYLCASSLVSESEQFFGPGTRLTVL.

The chain uses TRBV7-2 and TRBJ2-7; D unresolved. With 3 bases removed from V and 7 bases from J, the gap between germline ends came to 13 bases. This CDR3 comprises 13 residues. CDR1 and CDR2 from the germline V gene are SGHTA and FQGNSA. The CDR3 coding sequence is TGTGCCAGCAGCTTGGATAAGCGTCTGGAGCAGTACTTC. This codes for CASSLDKRLEQYF.

The V and J genes are TRBV5-6 and TRBJ2-7; TRBD1 agrees at 8 bases. V dropped 2 bases and J dropped 6; count of bases not matched to a gene: 7. CDR1 and CDR2 from the germline V gene are SGHDT and YYEEEE. The CDR3 totals 14 residues. CDR3 protein: CASSFGQGATEQYF. The DNA of the CDR3 is TGTGCCAGCAGCTTTGGCCAGGGGGCCACCGAGCAGTACTTC. Looking up the rest from reference TRBV5-6 and TRBJ2-7 gives the full variable domain: DAGVTQSPTHLIKTRGQQVTLRCSPKSGHDTVSWYQQALGQGPQFIFQYYEEEERQRGNFPDRFSGHQFPNYSSELNVNALLLGDSALYLCASSFGQGATEQYFGPGTRLTVT.

V is TRBV6-5 and J is TRBJ2-3; 11 positions match TRBD2. This CDR3 contains 16 residues. V shed 4 bases, J shed 4 bases, and the junction held 7 bases outside the gene matches. The germline CDR1 and CDR2 sequences are MNHEY and SVGAGI. The chain's CDR3 is CASSFIAGGPADTQYF. The CDR3 region has the DNA TGTGCCAGCAGTTTTATAGCGGGAGGGCCAGCAGATACGCAGTATTTT.

In its sample, this clone was seen once. The genes are TRBV6-5 and TRBJ2-7; D gene ambiguous. V was clipped by 6 bases and J by 4 bases, with 19 bases between them. Germline V gene data show CDR1 as MNHEY and CDR2 as SVGAGI. There are 15 residues in the CDR3. CDR3 residues: CASSPFPVAQYEQYF. CDR3 nucleotide sequence: TGTGCCAGCAGCCCATTCCCCGTGGCCCAATACGAGCAGTACTTC.